This entry is about one T cell receptor (beta chain). Antigen specificity is unknown. With cryopreserved PBMCs as the source, about 2.2 micrograms of genomic DNA went to TCR beta libraries. The intended depth for sequencing was 1 in 200,000 to 1 in 1 million T cells. TCRdb keeps only in-frame clones here, not all; method: immunoSEQ multiplex PCR. This sample has hundreds of thousands of clones, with under 80% found just once. CDR1 SGHKS and CDR2 YYEKEE come from the germline V gene (reference sequence). There are 15 residues in the CDR3. V shed 6 bases, J shed 7 bases, and the junction held 9 bases outside the gene matches. The data stem from a study of cytotoxic CD8 clonotypes in ibrutinib-treated CLL. Study in general: Sample averages reached hundreds of thousands of productive templates and 94,082 productive rearrangements.

Findings of the study overall: Clonality increased at ibrutinib response, then returned toward baseline at progression.

The sequencing used PBMCs, collected after 24 months of ibrutinib treatment. The TCR sequence derives from a human donor with chronic lymphocytic leukemia. The V and J genes are TRBV5-5 and TRBJ1-4; 10 bases align to TRBD1. In nucleotides, the CDR3 is TGTGCCAGCATCCCCAAGACAGGGGGCCTTGAAAAACTGTTTTTT. Its translation is CASIPKTGGLEKLFF.